These T cell receptor beta chains were read from a single sample in a study of T cell responses to AZD1222 COVID-19 vaccine. Clones were read by immunoSEQ multiplex PCR, and TCRdb kept only the in-frame ones, dropping some. Of roughly 140,000 clones detected, 89% appear once; the ten largest clones hold about 4.8%. Sequencing was performed on peripheral blood, taken on day 0 of AZD1222 vaccination. These receptors were taken from an adult in good health. CDR3s include the opening cysteine and the closing phenylalanine or tryptophan. Clone size appears in some rows only: once, few, many, or a class for an expanded clone.

>.|TRBV18
CASSPPGQRVNYGYTF
>.|TRBV28
CASSFLYNEQFF
>.|TRBV24-1
CATSTGGGQPQHF
>.|TRBV15
CATSRGPAGHHNYGYTF
>.|TRBV3-1/TRBV3-2
CASSGMGNSPLHF
>.|TRBV2
CASSRSWVQETTDTQYF
>.|TRBV19
CASSTGRNSGNTIYF
>.|TRBV28
CATGDSGNTIYF
>.|TRBV28
CASSSIMRSNEKLFF
>once|TRBV7-6
CASSPTLGTGGDGYTF
>.|TRBV6-1
CASSEVGNSGNTIYF
>.|TRBV30
CAWSRNRGAEAFF
>.|TRBV3-1/TRBV3-2
CASSQGETQYF
>.|TRBV11-2
CASSLGSGGLLSYEQYF
>.|TRBV7-3
CASSFTQGYGYTF
>.|TRBV28
CASRNRDSPYEQYF
>.|TRBV28
CATQAGGLYNEQFF
>.|TRBV5-1
CASSLAHPEGNTEAFF